Listed here are 6 T cell receptor beta chains from one sample, sequenced in a study of blood T cell repertoires in COVID-19. Profiled with immunoSEQ multiplex PCR; TCRdb holds only in-frame clones, not every one. Of 350,000 to 450,000 clones listed, 85% are singletons. Sequenced: peripheral blood. Receptor source: a woman between 18 and 30 years old with acute or convalescent COVID-19.

In DNA form, the CDR3 reads TGTGCTAGTGGTGCCCGGGGGGGCGCATACACTGAAGCTTTCTTT. This gives the protein CASGARGGAYTEAFF. The rearrangement joins TRBV12-5 to TRBJ1-1, with D perhaps matching TRBD1 (6 bases). The ends were cut back, 5 bases at V and 3 bases at J, with 16 bases in the middle. From germline, CDR1 is LGHNT and CDR2 FRNRAP. This CDR3 contains 15 residues. Looking up the rest from reference TRBV12-5 and TRBJ1-1 gives the full variable domain: DARVTQTPRHKVTEMGQEVTMRCQPILGHNTVFWYRQTMMQGLELLAYFRNRAPLDDSGMPKDRFSAEMPDATLATLKIQPSEPRDSAVYFCASGARGGAYTEAFFGQGTRLTVV.

This clone was picked up one time. The chain couples TRBV7-9 to TRBJ1-2; possibly TRBD1 for D (5 bases). The CDR3 runs to 14 residues. Germline V gene sequence: CDR1 SEHNR, CDR2 FQNEAQ (reference sequence). Trimming pared 5 bases from V and 4 bases from J, leaving 14 bases between. CDR3 nucleotides: TGTGCCAGCAGCCCGGGAGCGGGGGTCTATGGCTACACCTTC. Translating it yields CASSPGAGVYGYTF.

The chain recombines TRBV4-2 with TRBJ1-1; a possible D gene is TRBD1 (6 bases). The CDR3 consists of 13 residues. Germline CDR1 is LGHNA and CDR2 is YNFKEQ. V lost 10 bases, J lost 1 base, and 13 bases lay in between. The CDR3 spells CANPLGQNTEAFF. In DNA, the CDR3 is TGTGCCAACCCGCTGGGACAGAACACTGAAGCTTTCTTT.

CDR3 bases: TGTGCCAGCAGCGTAGAGGGCAGGGCGTCCCGCACAGATACGCAGTATTTT. Translation gives CASSVEGRASRTDTQYF. This chain joins TRBV9 and TRBJ2-3; a weak D match, TRBD1 (5 bases). The V and J ends lost 0 bases and 1 base respectively, with 15 bases between them. This CDR3 has 17 residues. The germline V gene encodes CDR1 SGDLS and CDR2 YYNGEE.

The genes are TRBV14 and TRBJ2-5, with TRBD1 as a possible D gene (6 bases). The CDR3 runs to 14 residues. From germline, CDR1 is SGHDN and CDR2 FVKESK. Trimming removed 4 bases at V and 3 bases at J, with 12 bases between. The CDR3, as DNA: TGTGCCAGCAGCCTACGAGCAGGGGAAGAGACCCAGTACTTC. Its protein product is CASSLRAGEETQYF.

This clone showed up just once. The V gene is TRBV19, the J gene TRBJ1-2; 7 nucleotides match TRBD1. Germline loops: CDR1 LNHDA, CDR2 SQIVND (reference sequence). After removal of 8 bases from V and 8 bases from J, the junction contained 14 bases not matched to a gene. The CDR3 runs 14 residues. The CDR3 DNA reads as TGTGCCAGTTCGGGACAGAGCCTTCCTGGGGGCTACACCTTC. Translating gives CASSGQSLPGGYTF.